Described below is a single T cell receptor beta chain sequence and its context. Its antigen remains unknown. Sorting of live CD3+CD8+TCRalphabeta+ cells by PD-1 and/or TIGIT gave four subsets. The QIAseq Immune Repertoire TCR panel built the libraries from around 15 ng of total RNA. TCRdb fed the reads into MiXCR, producing one record per CDR3 protein. In the table there are approximately 560 distinct CDR3 sequences, roughly 9% of which are singletons. This record comes from a study of circulating CD8 cells and anti-PD-1 response in melanoma. Study information: Patients received intravenous nivolumab, 3 mg/kg, every 2 weeks.

Study conclusions and caveats: DNEG was most diverse; TIGIT repertoires were least diverse.

This clonotype originated in a human donor with melanoma. Sequencing was performed on CD8+ T cells from PBMCs, taken at baseline or after one month of anti-PD-1 therapy (not recorded which).

The CDR3 nucleotides read TGCGCCAGCAGCCAAGGACGCCCAGATACGCAGTATTTT. It specifies CASSQGRPDTQYF. J is TRBJ2-3 and V is TRBV4-1; D is ambiguous. Germline values: CDR1 MGHRA, CDR2 YSYEKL. V lost 1 base and J 4 bases, leaving 6 bases between the germline ends. The CDR3 totals 13 residues.